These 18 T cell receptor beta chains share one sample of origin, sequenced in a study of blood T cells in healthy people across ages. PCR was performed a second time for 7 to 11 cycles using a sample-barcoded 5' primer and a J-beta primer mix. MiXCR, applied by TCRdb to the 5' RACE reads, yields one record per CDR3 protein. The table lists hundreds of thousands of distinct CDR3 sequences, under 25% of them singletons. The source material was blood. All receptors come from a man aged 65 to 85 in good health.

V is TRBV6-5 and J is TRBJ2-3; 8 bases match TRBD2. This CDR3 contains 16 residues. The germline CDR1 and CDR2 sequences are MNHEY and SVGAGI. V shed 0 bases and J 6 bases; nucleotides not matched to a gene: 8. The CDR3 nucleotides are TGTGCCAGCAGTTACTCGAACGGGGGGGGCGGTGATACGCAGTATTTT. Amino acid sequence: CASSYSNGGGGDTQYF.

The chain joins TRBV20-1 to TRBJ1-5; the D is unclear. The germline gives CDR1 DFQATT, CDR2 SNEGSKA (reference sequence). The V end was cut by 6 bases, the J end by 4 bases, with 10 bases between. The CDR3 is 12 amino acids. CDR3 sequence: CSAARLNQPQHF. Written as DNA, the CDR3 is TGCAGTGCCGCGAGGTTAAATCAGCCCCAGCATTTT.

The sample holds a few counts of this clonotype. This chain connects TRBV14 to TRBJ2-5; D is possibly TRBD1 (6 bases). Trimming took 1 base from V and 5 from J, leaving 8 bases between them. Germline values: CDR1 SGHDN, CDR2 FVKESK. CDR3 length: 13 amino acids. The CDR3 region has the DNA TGTGCCAGCAGCCAAGTTCAGGGGGAGACCCAGTACTTC. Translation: CASSQVQGETQYF.

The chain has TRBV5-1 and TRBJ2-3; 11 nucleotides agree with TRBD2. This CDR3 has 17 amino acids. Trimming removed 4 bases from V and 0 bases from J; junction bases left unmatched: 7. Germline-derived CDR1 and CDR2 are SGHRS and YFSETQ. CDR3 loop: CASSHGTSGPSTDTQYF. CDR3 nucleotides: TGCGCCAGCAGCCACGGGACTAGCGGTCCGAGCACAGATACGCAGTATTTT.

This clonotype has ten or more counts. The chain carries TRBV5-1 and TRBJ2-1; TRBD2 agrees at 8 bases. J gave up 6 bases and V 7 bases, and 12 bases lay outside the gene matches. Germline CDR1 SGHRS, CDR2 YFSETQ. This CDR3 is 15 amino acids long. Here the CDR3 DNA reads TGCGCCAGCGGACTAGGCGGCGGGAGGTCCAATGAGCAGTTCTTC. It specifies CASGLGGGRSNEQFF.

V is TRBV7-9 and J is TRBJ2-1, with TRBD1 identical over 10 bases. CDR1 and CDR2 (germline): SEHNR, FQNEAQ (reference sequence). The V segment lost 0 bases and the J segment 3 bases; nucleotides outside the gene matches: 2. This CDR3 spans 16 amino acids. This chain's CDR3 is CASSLAWDRGYNEQFF. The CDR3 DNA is TGTGCCAGCAGCTTAGCGTGGGACAGGGGCTACAATGAGCAGTTCTTC. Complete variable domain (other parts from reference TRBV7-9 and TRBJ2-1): DTGVSQNPRHKITKRGQNVTFRCDPISEHNRLYWYRQTLGQGPEFLTYFQNEAQLEKSRLLSDRFSAERPKGSFSTLEIQRTEQGDSAMYLCASSLAWDRGYNEQFFGPGTRLTVL.

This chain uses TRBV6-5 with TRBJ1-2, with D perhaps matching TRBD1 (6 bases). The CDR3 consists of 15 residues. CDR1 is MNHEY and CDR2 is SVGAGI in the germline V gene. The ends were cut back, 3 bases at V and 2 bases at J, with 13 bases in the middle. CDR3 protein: CASSYGVGTNYGYTF. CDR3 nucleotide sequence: TGTGCCAGCAGTTATGGGGTGGGGACAAACTATGGCTACACCTTC.

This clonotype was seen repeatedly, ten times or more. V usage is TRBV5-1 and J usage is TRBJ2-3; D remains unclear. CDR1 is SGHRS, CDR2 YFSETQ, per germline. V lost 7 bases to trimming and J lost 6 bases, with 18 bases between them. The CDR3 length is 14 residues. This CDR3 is CASCRAYAPDTQYF. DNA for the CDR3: TGCGCCAGCTGCCGGGCCTATGCACCTGATACGCAGTATTTT.

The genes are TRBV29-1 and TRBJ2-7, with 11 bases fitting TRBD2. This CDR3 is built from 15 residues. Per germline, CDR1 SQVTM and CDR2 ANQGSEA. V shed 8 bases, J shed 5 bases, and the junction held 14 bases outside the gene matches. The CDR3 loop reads CSIRGTSGSGDEQYF. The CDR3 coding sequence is TGCAGCATTCGGGGGACTAGCGGTTCCGGGGACGAGCAGTACTTC.

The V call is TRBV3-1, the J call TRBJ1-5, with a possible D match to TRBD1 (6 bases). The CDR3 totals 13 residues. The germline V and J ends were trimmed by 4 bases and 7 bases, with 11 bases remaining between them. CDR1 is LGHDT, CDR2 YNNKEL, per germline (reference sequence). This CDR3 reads CASSPTGTQPQHF. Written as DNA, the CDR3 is TGTGCCAGCAGCCCCACAGGGACCCAGCCCCAGCATTTT.

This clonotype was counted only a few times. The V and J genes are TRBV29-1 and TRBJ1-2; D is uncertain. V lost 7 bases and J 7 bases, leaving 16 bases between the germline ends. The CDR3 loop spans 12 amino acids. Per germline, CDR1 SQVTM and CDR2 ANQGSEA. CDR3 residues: CSGGDSLAGYTF. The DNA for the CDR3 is TGCAGCGGGGGTGATTCCCTCGCTGGCTACACCTTC.

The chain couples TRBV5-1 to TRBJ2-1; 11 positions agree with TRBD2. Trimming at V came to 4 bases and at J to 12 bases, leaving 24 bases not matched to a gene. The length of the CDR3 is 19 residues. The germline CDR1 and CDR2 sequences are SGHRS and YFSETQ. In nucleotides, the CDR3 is TGCGCCAGCAGCCGGGGATTGACTAGCGGGAAAGCCGTAGGCCGACCGCAGTTCTTC. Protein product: CASSRGLTSGKAVGRPQFF.

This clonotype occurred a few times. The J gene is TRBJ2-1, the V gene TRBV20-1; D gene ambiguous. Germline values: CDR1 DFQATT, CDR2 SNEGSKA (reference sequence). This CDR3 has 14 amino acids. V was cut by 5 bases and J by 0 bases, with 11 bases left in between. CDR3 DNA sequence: TGCAGTGCTCTGGCCCACAGCTCCTACAATGAGCAGTTCTTC. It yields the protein CSALAHSSYNEQFF.

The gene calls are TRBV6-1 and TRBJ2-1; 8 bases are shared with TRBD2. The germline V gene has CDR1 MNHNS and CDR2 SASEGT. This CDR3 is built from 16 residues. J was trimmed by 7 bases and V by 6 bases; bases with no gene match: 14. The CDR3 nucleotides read TGTGCCAGCAGCCTTGAGGGCGGGAGGACGGTTAATGAGCAGTTCTTC. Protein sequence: CASSLEGGRTVNEQFF.

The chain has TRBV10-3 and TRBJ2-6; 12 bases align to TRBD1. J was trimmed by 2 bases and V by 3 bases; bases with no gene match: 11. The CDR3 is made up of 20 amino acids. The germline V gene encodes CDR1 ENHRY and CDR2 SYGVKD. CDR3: CAISEPGTGGRIAGANVLTF. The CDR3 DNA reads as TGTGCCATCAGTGAACCGGGGACAGGGGGCAGAATAGCTGGGGCCAACGTCCTGACTTTC.

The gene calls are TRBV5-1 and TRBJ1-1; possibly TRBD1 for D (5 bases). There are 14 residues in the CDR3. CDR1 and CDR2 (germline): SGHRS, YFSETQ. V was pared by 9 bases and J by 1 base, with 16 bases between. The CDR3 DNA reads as TGCGCCATCCGCCCTCGTGACAGGAACACTGAAGCTTTCTTT. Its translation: CAIRPRDRNTEAFF.

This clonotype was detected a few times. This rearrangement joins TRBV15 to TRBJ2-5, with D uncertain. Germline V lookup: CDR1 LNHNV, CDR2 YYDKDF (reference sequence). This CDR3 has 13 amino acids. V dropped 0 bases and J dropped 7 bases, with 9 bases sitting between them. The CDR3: CATSRDLSGTQYF. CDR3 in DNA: TGTGCCACCAGCAGAGACTTATCAGGGACCCAGTACTTC.

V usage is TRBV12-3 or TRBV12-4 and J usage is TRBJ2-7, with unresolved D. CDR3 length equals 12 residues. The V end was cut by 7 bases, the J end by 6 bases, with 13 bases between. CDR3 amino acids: CASNPHPGEQYF. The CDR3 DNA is TGTGCCAGCAACCCCCACCCGGGCGAGCAGTACTTC.